These 11 T cell receptor beta chains were sequenced from one sample in a study of T cells after yellow fever vaccination. A single record per CDR3 protein comes from TCRdb applying MiXCR to the 5' RACE reads. The data show 610,000 or so distinct CDR3 sequences, approximately 13% seen once. The sample in question was PBMCs, obtained on the day of the yellow fever booster vaccination. These receptor sequences come from a man younger than 45 who received the YFV17D yellow fever vaccine.

This clonotype was seen a few times. This chain uses TRBV5-1 with TRBJ2-5, with 9 bases that match TRBD1. CDR1 SGHRS and CDR2 YFSETQ come from the germline V gene. V lost 4 bases and J lost 1; bases outside the gene matches: 5. The CDR3 sequence is 15 residues long. The CDR3 sequence is CASSHRGLGQETQYF. DNA for the CDR3: TGCGCCAGCAGCCACAGGGGGCTAGGCCAAGAGACCCAGTACTTC.

V usage is TRBV2 and J usage is TRBJ2-5, with TRBD2 matching 8 bases. Germline trimming cut 8 bases from V and 4 bases from J; bases unmatched to any gene: 6. CDR1 is SNHLY, CDR2 FYNNEI, per germline. The CDR3 contains 13 residues. In DNA form, the CDR3 reads TGTGCCAGCGAGACCGGGAGGGGAGAGACCCAGTACTTC. The encoded protein is CASETGRGETQYF. Full variable domain (outside the CDR3, taken from reference TRBV2 and TRBJ2-5): EPEVTQTPSHQVTQMGQEVILRCVPISNHLYFYWYRQILGQKVEFLVSFYNNEISEKSEIFDDQFSVERPDGSNFTLKIRSTKLEDSAMYFCASETGRGETQYFGPGTRLLVL.

The rearrangement links TRBV7-9 to TRBJ2-7, with D possibly being TRBD2 (6 bases). Trimming left V 6 bases short and J 1 base short, with 13 bases between. The CDR3 sequence is 14 residues long. Germline CDR1 SEHNR, CDR2 FQNEAQ (reference sequence). The CDR3 DNA reads TGTGCCAGCAGTTCCGAAGGGACTTCCTACGAGCAGTACTTC. Translated, it gives CASSSEGTSYEQYF.

In the case of this clonotype: A read error may produce the germline difference seen at one junction end. The V and J genes are TRBV2 and TRBJ2-7; perhaps TRBD1 as D (6 bases). This CDR3 comprises 13 residues. Germline V CDR1 and CDR2: SNHLY, FYNNEI. CDR3 sequence (DNA): TGTGCAAGCAGTGGGTCAGGGGTTGAGGAGCAGTACTTC. Translated, it gives CASSGSGVEEQYF.

The chain is built from TRBV6-1 and TRBJ2-1; TRBD2 matches at 12 bases. This CDR3 has 19 amino acids. The germline V gene has CDR1 MNHNS and CDR2 SASEGT. V dropped 6 bases and J dropped 0; count of bases not matched to a gene: 12. Here the CDR3 DNA reads TGTGCCAGCAGGGCCGGACTAGCGGGGTTCGCTAGCTCCTACAATGAGCAGTTCTTC. Protein product: CASRAGLAGFASSYNEQFF.

This sequence joins TRBV7-9 and TRBJ2-5, with 9 bases that match TRBD2. The CDR3 has 16 residues. Germline V gives CDR1 SEHNR, CDR2 FQNEAQ (reference sequence). Trimming at V came to 5 bases and at J to 1 base, leaving 8 bases not matched to a gene. The CDR3 sequence: CASSTPIAGVQETQYF. Written as DNA, the CDR3 is TGTGCCAGCAGCACGCCTATAGCGGGGGTCCAAGAGACCCAGTACTTC. Full variable domain (outside the CDR3, taken from reference TRBV7-9 and TRBJ2-5): DTGVSQNPRHKITKRGQNVTFRCDPISEHNRLYWYRQTLGQGPEFLTYFQNEAQLEKSRLLSDRFSAERPKGSFSTLEIQRTEQGDSAMYLCASSTPIAGVQETQYFGPGTRLLVL.

CDR3 amino acids: CASSYGQGASNEQFF. DNA of the CDR3: TGTGCCAGCAGCTATGGACAGGGGGCGTCGAATGAGCAGTTCTTC. J is TRBJ2-1 and V is TRBV7-2; 11 bases fit TRBD1. V trimming: 4 bases; J trimming: 7 bases; junction bases outside the gene matches: 6. Germline V gene data show CDR1 as SGHTA and CDR2 as FQGNSA. This CDR3 is 15 amino acids long.

This rearrangement joins TRBV12-3 or TRBV12-4 to TRBJ1-5, with D perhaps matching TRBD1 (5 bases). V was trimmed by 1 base and J by 8 bases, leaving 9 bases between them. This CDR3 comprises 13 residues. The CDR3 DNA is TGTGCCAGCAGTTTAGGGGGCTCTGAGCCCCAGCATTTT. It specifies CASSLGGSEPQHF.

V usage is TRBV5-4 and J usage is TRBJ2-5; tentatively, D is TRBD2 (5 bases). The CDR3 contains 15 residues. In germline, CDR1 is SGHNT, CDR2 YYREEE (reference sequence). V was pared by 5 bases and J by 4 bases, with 18 bases between. The CDR3 DNA sequence: TGTGCCAGCAGGTTTCGGGATTCACCGGGAGAGACCCAGTACTTC. The encoded protein is CASRFRDSPGETQYF.

There are a few counts of this clonotype. V is TRBV4-3 and J is TRBJ2-6, with 7 bases fitting TRBD2. The ends lost 0 bases at V and 4 bases at J; junction bases unmatched: 9. Germline V gene data show CDR1 as LGHNA and CDR2 as YSLEER. The CDR3 sequence is 18 residues long. CDR3 protein: CASSQDPGRFSGANVLTF. The CDR3 region has the DNA TGCGCCAGCAGCCAAGATCCCGGGAGGTTCTCCGGGGCCAACGTCCTGACTTTC.

This chain joins TRBV5-5 and TRBJ2-1; D may be TRBD1 (7 bases). There are 13 residues in the CDR3. Germline lookup yields CDR1 SGHKS and CDR2 YYEKEE (reference sequence). V lost 4 bases and J 8 bases, leaving 13 bases between the germline ends. The CDR3 region is CASSQGGEDEQFF. Written as DNA, the CDR3 is TGTGCCAGCAGCCAGGGGGGAGAAGATGAGCAGTTCTTC.